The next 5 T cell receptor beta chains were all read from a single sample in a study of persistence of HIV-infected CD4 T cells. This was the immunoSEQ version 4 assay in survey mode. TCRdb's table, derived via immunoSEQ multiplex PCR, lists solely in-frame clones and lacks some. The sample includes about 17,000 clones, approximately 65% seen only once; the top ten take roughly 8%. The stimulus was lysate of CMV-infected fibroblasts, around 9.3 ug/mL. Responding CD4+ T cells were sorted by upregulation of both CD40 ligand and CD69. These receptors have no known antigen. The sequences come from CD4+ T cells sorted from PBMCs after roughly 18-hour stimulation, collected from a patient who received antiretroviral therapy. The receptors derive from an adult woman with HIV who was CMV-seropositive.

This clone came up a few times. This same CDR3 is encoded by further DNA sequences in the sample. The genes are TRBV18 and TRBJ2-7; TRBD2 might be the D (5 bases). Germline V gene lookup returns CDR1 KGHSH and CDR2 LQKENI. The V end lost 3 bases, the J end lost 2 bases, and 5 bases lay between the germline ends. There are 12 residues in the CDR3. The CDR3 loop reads CASSPTTYEQYF. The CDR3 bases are TGTGCCAGCTCACCGACTACCTACGAGCAGTACTTC.

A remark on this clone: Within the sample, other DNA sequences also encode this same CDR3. The CDR3 DNA follows: TGTGCCAGTAGTATGGACGGGAACACCGGGGAGCTGTTTTTT. As protein: CASSMDGNTGELFF. The chain carries TRBV19 and TRBJ2-2; D gene unclear. Trimming pared 3 bases from V and 1 base from J, leaving 6 bases between. Per the germline V gene, CDR1 is LNHDA and CDR2 is SQIVND (reference sequence). This CDR3 contains 14 residues.

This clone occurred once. CDR3 bases: TGTGCCAGCAGCGTAACGGGGGCCTCCTACAATGAGCAGTTCTTC. Residues: CASSVTGASYNEQFF. This chain uses TRBV9 with TRBJ2-1; D possibly matches TRBD1 or TRBD2 (6 bases each). Trimming shortened V by 1 base and J by 0 bases, and 8 bases separated the two germline ends. The CDR3 contains 15 residues. Germline CDR1 reads SGDLS; CDR2 reads YYNGEE.

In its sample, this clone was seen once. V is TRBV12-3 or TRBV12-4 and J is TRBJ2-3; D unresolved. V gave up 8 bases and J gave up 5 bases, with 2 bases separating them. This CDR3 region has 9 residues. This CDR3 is CASGDTQYF. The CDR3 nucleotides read TGTGCCAGCGGAGATACGCAGTATTTT.

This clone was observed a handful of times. CDR3 coding DNA: TGCGCCAGCAGCTATTATCAGACAGGGGCTAATTCACCCCTCCACTTT. Its translation is CASSYYQTGANSPLHF. This chain connects TRBV5-1 to TRBJ1-6; 8 nucleotides agree with TRBD1. The ends lost 3 bases at V and 6 bases at J; junction bases unmatched: 8. Germline-derived CDR1 and CDR2 are SGHRS and YFSETQ. The CDR3 is 16 amino acids.